This TCR beta chain originates from a study of T cells in Graves' hyperthyroidism and ophthalmopathy. TCR beta CDR3 sequences were amplified from RNA transcripts. Researchers ran a first-round RT-PCR on the TCR CDR3 using the HTBI primer set. TCRdb reanalysed the multiplex PCR reads using MiXCR and keeps one entry per CDR3 protein. The sample shows 450,000 to 700,000 distinct CDR3 sequences, roughly 46% of them seen only once. Trimming shortened V by 6 bases and J by 0 bases, and 10 bases separated the two germline ends. Germline CDR1 DFQATT, CDR2 SNEGSKA (reference sequence). The CDR3 is made up of 13 amino acids.

The sequenced sample consisted of peripheral blood or thyroid tissue (not recorded which). The sequence derives from a woman in her late teens or twenties with Graves' hyperthyroidism. V and J are TRBV20-1 and TRBJ2-3; D uncertain. CDR3 protein: CSASASSTDTQYF. DNA of the CDR3: TGCAGTGCCAGCGCCTCTAGCACAGATACGCAGTATTTT.